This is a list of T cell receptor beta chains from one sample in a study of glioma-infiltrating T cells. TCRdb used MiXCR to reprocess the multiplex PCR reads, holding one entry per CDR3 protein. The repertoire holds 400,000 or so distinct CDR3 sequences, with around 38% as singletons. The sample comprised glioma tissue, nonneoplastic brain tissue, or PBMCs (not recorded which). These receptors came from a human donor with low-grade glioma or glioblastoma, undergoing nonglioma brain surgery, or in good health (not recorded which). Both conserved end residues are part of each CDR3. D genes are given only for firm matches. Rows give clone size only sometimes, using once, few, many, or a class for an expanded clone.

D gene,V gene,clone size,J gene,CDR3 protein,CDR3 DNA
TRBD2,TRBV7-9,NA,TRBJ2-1,CASSSTGRGLAGVWSYSEQFF,TGTGCCAGCAGCTCTACGGGTAGGGGACTAGCGGGAGTCTGGTCCTACAGTGAGCAGTTCTTC
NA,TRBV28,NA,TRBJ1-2,CASSFGVFYGYTF,TGTGCCAGCAGTTTCGGCGTCTTCTATGGCTACACCTTC
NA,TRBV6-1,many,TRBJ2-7,CASRDPDSYEQYF,TGTGCCAGCAGGGACCCGGACAGCTACGAGCAGTACTTC
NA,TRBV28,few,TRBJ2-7,CASSLGGPAVSEQYF,TGTGCCAGCAGTTTAGGGGGCCCCGCGGTGAGTGAGCAGTACTTC
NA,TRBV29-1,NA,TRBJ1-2,CSVKGGDYGYTF,TGCAGCGTTAAGGGTGGGGACTATGGCTACACCTTC
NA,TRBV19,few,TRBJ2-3,CASSSAGITDTQYF,TGTGCCAGTAGTTCCGCAGGCATCACAGATACGCAGTATTTT
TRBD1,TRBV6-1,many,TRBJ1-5,CASGRDRADQPQHF,TGTGCCAGCGGACGGGACAGGGCTGATCAGCCCCAGCATTTT
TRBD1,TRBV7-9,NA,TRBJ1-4,CASSWTGGDEKLFF,TGTGCCAGCAGCTGGACAGGGGGCGATGAAAAACTGTTTTTT
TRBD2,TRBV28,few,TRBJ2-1,CASSGRPSSYNEQFF,TGTGCCAGTAGCGGGAGGCCCAGCTCCTACAATGAGCAGTTCTTC
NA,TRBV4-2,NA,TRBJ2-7,CASSQERLSRSYEQYF,TGTGCCAGCAGCCAGGAACGGCTTAGCCGGTCCTACGAGCAGTACTTC
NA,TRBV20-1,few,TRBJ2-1,CSARDQVGSYNEQFF,TGCAGTGCTAGAGATCAAGTAGGGTCCTACAATGAGCAGTTCTTC
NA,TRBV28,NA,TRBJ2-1,CASSLGAAEQFF,TGTGCCAGCAGTTTGGGGGCAGCTGAGCAGTTCTTC
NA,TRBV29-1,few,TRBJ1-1,CSATWGTEAFF,TGCAGCGCAACCTGGGGCACTGAAGCTTTCTTT
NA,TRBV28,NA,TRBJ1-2,CASSSKPLGYTF,TGTGCCAGCAGTTCGAAACCCCTAGGCTACACCTTC
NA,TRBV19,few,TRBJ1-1,CASSFTGDTEAFF,TGTGCCAGTAGTTTTACGGGGGACACTGAAGCTTTCTTT
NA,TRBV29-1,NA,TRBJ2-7,CSAMTTYEQYF,TGCAGCGCCATGACAACCTACGAGCAGTACTTC
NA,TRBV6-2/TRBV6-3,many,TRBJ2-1,CASSGTSHNEQFF,TGTGCCAGCTCGGGGACAAGCCACAATGAGCAGTTCTTC
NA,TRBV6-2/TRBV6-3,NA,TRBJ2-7,CASSSMEREQYF,TGTGCCAGCAGTTCAATGGAGCGCGAGCAGTACTTC
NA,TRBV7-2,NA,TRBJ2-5,CASSSYSGPAIGTQYF,TGTGCCAGCAGTTCGTACTCGGGACCAGCTATAGGGACCCAGTACTTC
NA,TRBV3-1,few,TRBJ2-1,CASSPGPRAYNEQFF,TGTGCCAGCAGCCCCGGTCCTCGAGCCTACAATGAGCAGTTCTTC
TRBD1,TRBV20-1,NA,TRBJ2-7,CSASEWGTGLSYEQYF,TGCAGTGCTAGCGAATGGGGGACAGGGCTCTCCTACGAGCAGTACTTC
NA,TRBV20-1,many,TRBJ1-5,CSARLFGSNQPQHF,TGCAGTGCTAGGCTCTTCGGTAGCAATCAGCCCCAGCATTTT
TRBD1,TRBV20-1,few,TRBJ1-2,CSAMTGIYGYTF,TGCAGTGCCATGACAGGGATCTATGGCTACACCTTC
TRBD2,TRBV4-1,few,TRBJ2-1,CASSQVGGAGGFNEQFF,TGCGCCAGCAGCCAAGTTGGAGGAGCGGGAGGATTCAATGAGCAGTTCTTC
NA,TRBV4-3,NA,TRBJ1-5,CASSQDFRRADQPQHF,TGCGCCAGCAGCCAAGACTTTCGGAGGGCCGATCAGCCCCAGCATTTT
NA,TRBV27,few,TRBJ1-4,CASSGFLLEKLFF,TGTGCCAGCAGTGGGTTCCTCTTGGAAAAACTGTTTTTT
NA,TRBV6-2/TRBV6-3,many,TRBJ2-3,CASSYEGPDTQYF,TGTGCCAGCAGTTACGAGGGGCCAGATACGCAGTATTTT
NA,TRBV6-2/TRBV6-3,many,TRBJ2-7,CASSYSGGFNEQYF,TGTGCCAGCAGTTACTCAGGAGGGTTCAACGAGCAGTACTTC
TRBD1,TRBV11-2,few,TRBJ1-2,CASSPGQGDYGYTF,TGTGCCAGCAGCCCCGGACAGGGGGACTATGGCTACACCTTC
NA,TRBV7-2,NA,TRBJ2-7,CASSLAWVKYF,TGTGCCAGCAGCTTAGCGTGGGTCAAGTACTTC
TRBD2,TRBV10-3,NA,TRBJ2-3,CAISLAEDTDTQYF,TGTGCCATCAGCCTAGCGGAGGACACAGATACGCAGTATTTT
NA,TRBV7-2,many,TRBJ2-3,CASSPTGDTQYF,TGTGCCAGCAGCCCAACGGGCGATACGCAGTATTTT
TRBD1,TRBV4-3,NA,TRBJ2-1,CASSLMDRGGNEQFF,TGCGCCAGCAGCCTTATGGACAGGGGGGGAAATGAGCAGTTCTTC
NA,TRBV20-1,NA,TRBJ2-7,CSAGTHSSYEQYF,TGCAGTGCTGGGACCCACAGCTCCTACGAGCAGTACTTC
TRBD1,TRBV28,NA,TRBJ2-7,CASRPLDREAYEQYF,TGTGCCAGCAGACCCCTTGACAGGGAAGCCTACGAGCAGTACTTC
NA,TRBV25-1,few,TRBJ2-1,CASSENSLNPEQFF,TGTGCCAGCAGTGAAAACTCGCTAAATCCTGAGCAGTTCTTC
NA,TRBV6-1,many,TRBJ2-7,CASKTGGSYEQYF,TGTGCCAGCAAGACAGGAGGAAGTTACGAGCAGTACTTC
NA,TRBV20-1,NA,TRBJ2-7,CSAKRDFGYEQYF,TGCAGTGCTAAACGGGACTTTGGCTACGAGCAGTACTTC
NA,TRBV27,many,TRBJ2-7,CASSLKKGSPYEQYF,TGTGCCAGCAGTTTGAAAAAAGGGAGCCCCTACGAGCAGTACTTC
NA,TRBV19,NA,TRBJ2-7,CASSSLLLSYEQYF,TGTGCCAGTAGTAGTTTACTCCTATCCTACGAGCAGTACTTC
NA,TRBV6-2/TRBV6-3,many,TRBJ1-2,CASSKQPFGNYGYTF,TGTGCCAGCAGTAAACAGCCGTTCGGTAACTATGGCTACACCTTC
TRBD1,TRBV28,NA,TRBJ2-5,CASSEILQGAVKTQYF,TGTGCCAGCAGCGAGATACTCCAGGGGGCGGTAAAGACCCAGTACTTC
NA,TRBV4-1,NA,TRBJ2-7,CASSQRGAHEQYF,TGCGCCAGCAGCCAAAGGGGTGCCCACGAGCAGTACTTC
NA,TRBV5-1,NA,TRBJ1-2,CASSYWRGTYGYTF,TGCGCCAGCAGCTATTGGAGGGGAACCTATGGCTACACCTTC
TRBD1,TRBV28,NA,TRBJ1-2,CASSLVTQGALYGYTF,TGTGCCAGCAGCCTCGTAACCCAGGGGGCGCTCTATGGCTACACCTTC
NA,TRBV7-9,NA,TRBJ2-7,CASSSLAGTTPYEQYF,TGTGCCAGCAGTTCACTCGCCGGGACAACTCCCTACGAGCAGTACTTC
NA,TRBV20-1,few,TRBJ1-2,CSARDGTGLLTQAGYTF,TGCAGTGCTAGAGATGGGACCGGGTTACTTACTCAGGCTGGCTACACCTTC
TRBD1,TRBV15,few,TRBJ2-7,CATSPGQGIHEQYF,TGTGCCACCAGCCCCGGACAGGGGATCCACGAGCAGTACTTC
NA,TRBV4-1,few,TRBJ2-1,CASSPFQSSYNEQFF,TGCGCCAGCAGCCCTTTTCAAAGCTCCTACAATGAGCAGTTCTTC
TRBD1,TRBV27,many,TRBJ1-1,CASSPRGGFEAFF,TGTGCCAGCAGTCCCAGGGGGGGATTTGAAGCTTTCTTT
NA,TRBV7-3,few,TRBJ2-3,CASSLDSRGPQYF,TGTGCCAGCAGCCTCGACTCCCGGGGTCCGCAGTATTTT
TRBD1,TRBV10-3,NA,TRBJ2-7,CAISPGTGGSNEQYF,TGTGCCATCAGTCCCGGGACAGGAGGGTCCAACGAGCAGTACTTC
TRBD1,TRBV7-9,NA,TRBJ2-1,CASSPRTGGSYNEQFF,TGTGCCAGCAGCCCTCGGACAGGGGGATCCTACAATGAGCAGTTCTTC